This TCR beta chain was obtained from a study of immune evolution from preneoplasia to lung adenocarcinoma. About the research overall: HLA loss of heterozygosity: over 5.5% AIS, about 15% MIA, roughly 35% ADC, none AAH.

Two lung cancer pathologists independently confirmed each histologic diagnosis. With 5 bases clipped from V and 1 base from J, the junction kept 12 bases outside the gene matches. This CDR3 has 17 amino acids. Germline-derived CDR1 and CDR2 are SGHAT and FQNNGV. TCRdb's table, derived via immunoSEQ multiplex PCR, lists solely in-frame clones and lacks some. There are about 5,000 clones in the sample; 82% occur only once, and around 7.7% lies in the top ten. The TCR sequence derives from a person between 70 and 80 years old with lung adenocarcinoma. This rearrangement joins TRBV11-2 to TRBJ2-3, with 7 positions matching TRBD1. The sequencing input was FFPE lung adenocarcinoma in situ tissue. This CDR3 reads CASSRRGTFLGTDTQYF. In nucleotides, the CDR3 is TGTGCCAGCAGCCGCAGGGGGACCTTTCTAGGCACAGATACGCAGTATTTT. The variable domain in full, completed from reference TRBV11-2 and TRBJ2-3, reads EAGVAQSPRYKIIEKRQSVAFWCNPISGHATLYWYQQILGQGPKLLIQFQNNGVVDDSQLPKDRFSAERLKGVDSTLKIQPAKLEDSAVYLCASSRRGTFLGTDTQYFGPGTRLTVL.